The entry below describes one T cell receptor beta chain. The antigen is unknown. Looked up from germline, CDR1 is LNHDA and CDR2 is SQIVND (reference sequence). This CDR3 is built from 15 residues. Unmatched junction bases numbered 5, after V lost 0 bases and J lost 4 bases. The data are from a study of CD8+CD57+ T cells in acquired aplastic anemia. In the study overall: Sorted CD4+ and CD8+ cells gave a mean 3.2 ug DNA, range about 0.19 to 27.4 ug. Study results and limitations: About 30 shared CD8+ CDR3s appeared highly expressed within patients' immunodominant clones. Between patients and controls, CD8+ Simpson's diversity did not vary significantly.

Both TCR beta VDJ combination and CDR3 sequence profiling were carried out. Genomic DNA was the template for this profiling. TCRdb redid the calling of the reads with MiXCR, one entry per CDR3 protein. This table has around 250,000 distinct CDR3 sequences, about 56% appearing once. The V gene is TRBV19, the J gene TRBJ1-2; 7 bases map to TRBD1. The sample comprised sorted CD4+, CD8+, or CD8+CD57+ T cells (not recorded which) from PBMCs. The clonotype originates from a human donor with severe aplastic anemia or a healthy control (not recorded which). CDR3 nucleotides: TGTGCCAGTAGTATAGAACTACAGGGGCCCTATGGCTACACCTTC. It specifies CASSIELQGPYGYTF.